This is a list of T cell receptor beta chains from one sample in a study of blood T cell repertoires in COVID-19. Profiled with immunoSEQ multiplex PCR; TCRdb holds only in-frame clones, not every one. The sample has 150,000 to 200,000 clones, around nine tenths seen once. The sample consisted of peripheral blood. Receptor source: a man in his 70s with acute or convalescent COVID-19. CDR3s include the opening cysteine and the closing phenylalanine or tryptophan. D genes are given only for firm matches. Clone size appears in some rows only: once, few, many, or a class for an expanded clone.

clone_size d_call j_call v_call cdr3_nt cdr3_aa
- - TRBJ2-1 TRBV7-2 TGTGCCAGCAGCCCCTTTTACAATGAGCAGTTCTTC CASSPFYNEQFF
once - TRBJ1-6 TRBV5-5 TGTGCCAGCACCCCAACCGGGCAGGGGAACTCACCCCTCCACTTT CASTPTGQGNSPLHF
few - TRBJ1-1 TRBV12-3/TRBV12-4 TGTGCCAGCAGTTGGGGCAGGGTCACTGAAGCTTTCTTT CASSWGRVTEAFF
- - TRBJ1-5 TRBV28 TGTGCCAGCAGTGAGACAGATACCTACAATCAGCCCCAGCATTTT CASSETDTYNQPQHF
- TRBD1 TRBJ2-7 TRBV5-5 TGTGCCAGCAGCAAACAGGGGACGAGCTCCTACGAGCAGTACTTC CASSKQGTSSYEQYF
few TRBD1 TRBJ1-6 TRBV7-2 TGTGCCAGCAGCCGCCCAATACAGGGGGGAAATTCACCCCTCCACTTT CASSRPIQGGNSPLHF
once - TRBJ1-2 TRBV4-2 TGTGCCAGCGGGGTGAGGGATGGCTACACCTTC CASGVRDGYTF
- - TRBJ2-7 TRBV28 TGTGCCAGCAGTTTGCCTCGCAGAGAGGGCTCCTACGAGCAGTACTTC CASSLPRREGSYEQYF
- - TRBJ1-2 TRBV12-3/TRBV12-4 TGTGCCAGCAGTTGGGGCGACAGGCGGCTTTGGACCTTC CASSWGDRRLWTF
- - TRBJ1-2 TRBV2 TGTGCCAGCAGGGGTGGTGGGGCCCACTATGGCTACACCTTC CASRGGGAHYGYTF
- - TRBJ2-3 TRBV5-5 TGTGCCAGTAAACAGTTCCCCATCACAGATACGCAGTATTTT CASKQFPITDTQYF
- - TRBJ1-1 TRBV7-9 TGTGCCAGCAGCTTGACAGGAGGCGTCACTGAAGCTTTCTTT CASSLTGGVTEAFF
- - TRBJ1-4 TRBV19 TGTGCCAGTAGTACCATCATGACGGGAAATGAAAAACTGTTTTTT CASSTIMTGNEKLFF
- - TRBJ2-3 TRBV7-2 TGTGCCAGCAGCTTAAATATACCGGGTCCCACAGATACGCAGTATTTT CASSLNIPGPTDTQYF
- - TRBJ2-5 TRBV7-3 TGTGCCAGCAGCCCGACTAGAGAAGAGACCCAGTACTTC CASSPTREETQYF
- - TRBJ2-1 TRBV2 TGTGCCAGCAGTGAAGCTGCCGGTGGCTGGGCCCACTACAATGAGCAGTTCTTC CASSEAAGGWAHYNEQFF
- TRBD1 TRBJ2-7 TRBV7-2 TGTGCCAGCAGGCAAGGGACAGGGATTGGCGAGCAGTACTTC CASRQGTGIGEQYF
- TRBD1 TRBJ2-7 TRBV12-3/TRBV12-4 TGTGCCAGCAGCCTTGGGAGACAGGGCGAGCAGTACTTC CASSLGRQGEQYF
- - TRBJ2-1 TRBV7-3 TGTGCCAGCAGGCCTGGGGCTTCCAGCTCCTACAATGAGCAGTTCTTC CASRPGASSSYNEQFF
- TRBD1 TRBJ1-1 TRBV3-1/TRBV3-2 TGTGCCAGCAGCCAAGCAGGACAGGGGGCGGAAGCTTTCTTT CASSQAGQGAEAFF
- TRBD2 TRBJ2-7 TRBV19 TGTGCCAGTAGTCGGGCTAGCGGGCTTCCCTACGAGCAGTACTTC CASSRASGLPYEQYF
once TRBD1 TRBJ1-3 TRBV19 TGTGCCAGTAGTATACTAGGGACAGACTCTGGAAACACCATATATTTT CASSILGTDSGNTIYF
- - TRBJ1-1 TRBV9 TGTGCCAGCAGCGTAGGGGGGCAAAACACTGAAGCTTTCTTT CASSVGGQNTEAFF
- - TRBJ1-5 TRBV7-9 TGTGCCAGCAGCCAAGGACTACTGCCCCAGCATTTT CASSQGLLPQHF
- TRBD1 TRBJ2-1 TRBV6-6 TGTGCCAGCAGTGTAACAGGGGGCAATGAGCAGTTCTTC CASSVTGGNEQFF
- - TRBJ1-2 TRBV12-3/TRBV12-4 TGTGCCAGCAGTCGCGAAGGGGACTATGGCTACACCTTC CASSREGDYGYTF
- - TRBJ1-4 TRBV11-2 TGTGCCAGCAGCTTATCACCAGGGTTAACTAATGAAAAACTGTTTTTT CASSLSPGLTNEKLFF
- - TRBJ2-7 TRBV30 TGTGCCTGGAGGGTCTACCCCTACGAGCAGTACTTC CAWRVYPYEQYF
- TRBD1 TRBJ2-5 TRBV6-5 TGTGCCAGCAGTAGACAGGGGGCGGGACAAGAGACCCAGTACTTC CASSRQGAGQETQYF
- TRBD2 TRBJ2-1 TRBV7-9 TGTGCCAGCAGGACTAGCGGGAGCTCCGAGCAGTTCTTC CASRTSGSSEQFF
- - TRBJ2-3 TRBV19 TGTGCCAGTAGTATACCAAAAGGAGGGCCAGATACGCAGTATTTT CASSIPKGGPDTQYF
- - TRBJ1-6 TRBV27 TGTGCCAGCAGTTTACGGGGGAGACAGCCTTATAATTCACCCCTCCACTTT CASSLRGRQPYNSPLHF
- - TRBJ1-3 TRBV5-1 TGCGCCAGCAGCTACGGACAGGGAAACACCATATATTTT CASSYGQGNTIYF
few - TRBJ2-2 TRBV5-1 TGCGCCAGCAGTTCGGGAGCAGGAGACACCGGGGAGCTGTTTTTT CASSSGAGDTGELFF
once - TRBJ1-4 TRBV6-1 TGTGCCAGCAGTGAACGCGGCAGGGTTAATGAAAAACTGTTTTTT CASSERGRVNEKLFF
- - TRBJ1-1 TRBV6-2/TRBV6-3 TGTGCCAGCAGTCGCGCCGGTCCCATGAACACTGAAGCTTTCTTT CASSRAGPMNTEAFF
- - TRBJ2-1 TRBV25-1 TGTGCCAGCAGTGAATTCGGGGGGCAAAATGAGCAGTTCTTC CASSEFGGQNEQFF
- TRBD1 TRBJ1-1 TRBV7-3 TGTGCCAGCAGCTCCACCCAGGGGGCCGCTGAAGCTTTCTTT CASSSTQGAAEAFF
- - TRBJ1-1 TRBV10-2 TGCGCCAGCAGTGAGTACAGCAACACTGAAGCTTTCTTT CASSEYSNTEAFF
- - TRBJ1-1 TRBV4-2 TGTGCCAGCAGCCAACCGGGACATCTGAACACTGAAGCTTTCTTT CASSQPGHLNTEAFF
- - TRBJ1-2 TRBV30 TGTGCCGGGGCTAGGACAGCTTTTTTCCTTTCGAACTATGGCTACACCTTC CAGARTAFFLSNYGYTF
- - TRBJ1-4 TRBV9 TGTGCCAGCAGTGAAGACAGTGGACGCGAAAAACTGTTTTTT CASSEDSGREKLFF
few - TRBJ2-6 TRBV9 TGTGCCAGCAGCCCAGGACTCCCTGGGGCCAACGTCCTGACTTTC CASSPGLPGANVLTF
- TRBD1 TRBJ2-7 TRBV4-1 TGCGCCAGCAGCCAAGACACCGGGACAGGCTCCTACGAGCAGTACTTC CASSQDTGTGSYEQYF
- - TRBJ1-5 TRBV5-1 TGCGCCAGCAGCTTGGGGTCAGGGCTCAATCAGCCCCAGCATTTT CASSLGSGLNQPQHF
- - TRBJ1-6 TRBV7-3 TGTGCCAGCAGCTTCACAGGGAGTTCACCCCTCCACTTT CASSFTGSSPLHF
- - TRBJ1-1 TRBV28 TGTGCCAGCAGTTCCTCCGGGACAACGAACACTGAAGCTTTCTTT CASSSSGTTNTEAFF